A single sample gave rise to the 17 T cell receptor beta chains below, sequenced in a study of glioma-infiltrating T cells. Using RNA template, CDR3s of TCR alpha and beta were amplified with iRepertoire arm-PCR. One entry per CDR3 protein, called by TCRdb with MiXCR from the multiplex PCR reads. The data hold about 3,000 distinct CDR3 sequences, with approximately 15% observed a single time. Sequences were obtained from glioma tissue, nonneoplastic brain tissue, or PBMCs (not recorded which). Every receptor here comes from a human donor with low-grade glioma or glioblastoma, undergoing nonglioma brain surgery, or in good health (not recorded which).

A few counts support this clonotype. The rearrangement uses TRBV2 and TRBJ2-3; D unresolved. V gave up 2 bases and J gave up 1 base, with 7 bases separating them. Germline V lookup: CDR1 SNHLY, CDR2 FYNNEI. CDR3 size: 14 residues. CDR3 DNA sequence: TGTGCCAGCAGTGAATATCTCGGCACAGATACGCAGTATTTT. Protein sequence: CASSEYLGTDTQYF.

CDR3 amino acids: CSAREFPLAGGLYSGANVLTF. The DNA of the CDR3 is TGCAGTGCTAGAGAATTCCCTCTAGCGGGGGGTCTGTACTCTGGGGCCAACGTCCTGACTTTC. This rearrangement joins TRBV20-1 to TRBJ2-6; 11 nucleotides line up with TRBD2. This CDR3 has 21 amino acids. J gave up 0 bases and V 0 bases, and 13 bases lay outside the gene matches. Germline loops: CDR1 DFQATT, CDR2 SNEGSKA (reference sequence).

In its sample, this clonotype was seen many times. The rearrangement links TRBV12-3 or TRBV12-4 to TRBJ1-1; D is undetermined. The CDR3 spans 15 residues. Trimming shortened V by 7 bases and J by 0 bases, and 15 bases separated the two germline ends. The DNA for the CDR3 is TGTGCCAGCACATATCGGAGAGAGATGAACACTGAAGCTTTCTTT. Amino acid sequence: CASTYRREMNTEAFF.

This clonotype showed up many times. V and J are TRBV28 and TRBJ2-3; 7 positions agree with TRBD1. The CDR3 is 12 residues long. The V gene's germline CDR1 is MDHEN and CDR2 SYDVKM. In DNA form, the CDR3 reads TGTGCAACAGGGGTGGACACAGATACGCAGTATTTT. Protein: CATGVDTDTQYF.

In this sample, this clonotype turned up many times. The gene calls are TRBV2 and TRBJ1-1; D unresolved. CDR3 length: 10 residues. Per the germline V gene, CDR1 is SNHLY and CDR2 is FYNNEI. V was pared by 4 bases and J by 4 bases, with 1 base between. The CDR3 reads CASSVTEAFF. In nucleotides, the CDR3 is TGTGCCAGCAGTGTCACTGAAGCTTTCTTT.

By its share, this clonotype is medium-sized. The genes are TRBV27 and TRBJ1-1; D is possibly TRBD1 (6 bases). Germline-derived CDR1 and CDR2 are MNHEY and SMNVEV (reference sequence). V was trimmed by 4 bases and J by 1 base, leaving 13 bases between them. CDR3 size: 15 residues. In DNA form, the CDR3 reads TGTGCCAGCAGTTGGGGGTGGGGGCAGAACACTGAAGCTTTCTTT. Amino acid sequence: CASSWGWGQNTEAFF.

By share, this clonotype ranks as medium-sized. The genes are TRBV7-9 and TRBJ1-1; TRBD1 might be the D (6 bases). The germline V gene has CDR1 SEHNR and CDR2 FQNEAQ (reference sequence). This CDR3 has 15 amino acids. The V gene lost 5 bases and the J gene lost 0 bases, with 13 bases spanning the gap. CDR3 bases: TGTGCCAGCAGCCCGGGACGGGGGCTGAACACTGAAGCTTTCTTT. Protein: CASSPGRGLNTEAFF.

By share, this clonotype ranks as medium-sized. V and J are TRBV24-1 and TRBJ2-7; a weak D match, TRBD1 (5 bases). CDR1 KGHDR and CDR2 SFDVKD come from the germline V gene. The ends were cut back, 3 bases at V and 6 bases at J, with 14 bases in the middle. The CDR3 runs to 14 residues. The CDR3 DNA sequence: TGTGCCACCAGTGATCCCGCCAGACAGAGCGAGCAGTACGTC. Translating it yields CATSDPARQSEQYV.

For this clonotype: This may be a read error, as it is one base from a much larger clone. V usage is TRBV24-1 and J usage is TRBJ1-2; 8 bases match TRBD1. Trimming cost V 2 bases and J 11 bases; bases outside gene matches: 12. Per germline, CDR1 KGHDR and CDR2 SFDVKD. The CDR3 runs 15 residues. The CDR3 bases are TGTGCCACCAGTGATTCGGACAGGGAAGAAATTTTGTACACCTTC. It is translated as CATSDSDREEILYTF.

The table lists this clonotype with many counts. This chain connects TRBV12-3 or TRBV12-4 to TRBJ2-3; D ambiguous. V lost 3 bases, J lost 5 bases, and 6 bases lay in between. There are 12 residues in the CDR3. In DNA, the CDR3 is TGTGCCAGCAGTTTGGTTAAAGATACGCAGTATTTT. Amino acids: CASSLVKDTQYF.

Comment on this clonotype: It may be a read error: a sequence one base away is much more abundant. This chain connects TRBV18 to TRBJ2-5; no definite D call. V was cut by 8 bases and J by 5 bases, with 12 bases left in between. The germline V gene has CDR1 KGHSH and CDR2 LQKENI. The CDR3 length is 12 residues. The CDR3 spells CASNHDRETQYF. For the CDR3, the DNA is TGTGCCAGCAATCACGATCGGGAGACCCAGTACTTC.

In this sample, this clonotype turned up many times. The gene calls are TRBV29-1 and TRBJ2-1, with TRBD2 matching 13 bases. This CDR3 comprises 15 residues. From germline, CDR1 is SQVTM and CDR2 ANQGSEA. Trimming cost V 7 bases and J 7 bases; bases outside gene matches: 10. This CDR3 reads CSAIPTSGGQNEQFF. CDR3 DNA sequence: TGCAGCGCCATTCCGACTAGCGGGGGGCAAAATGAGCAGTTCTTC.

The CDR3 spells CASSPSHVSGANVLTF. The CDR3 DNA is TGTGCCAGCAGCCCCTCCCACGTCTCTGGGGCCAACGTCCTGACTTTC. The genes are TRBV7-3 and TRBJ2-6; D remains unclear. Germline values: CDR1 SGHTA, CDR2 FQGTGA. V dropped 5 bases and J dropped 0 bases, with 11 bases sitting between them. The CDR3 has 16 amino acids.

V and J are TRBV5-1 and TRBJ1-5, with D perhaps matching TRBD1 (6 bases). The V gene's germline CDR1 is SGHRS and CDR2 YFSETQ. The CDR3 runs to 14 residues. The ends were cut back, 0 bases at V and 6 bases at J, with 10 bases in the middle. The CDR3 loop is CASSLAGGSQPQHF. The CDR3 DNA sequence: TGCGCCAGCAGCTTGGCTGGGGGCAGTCAGCCCCAGCATTTT.

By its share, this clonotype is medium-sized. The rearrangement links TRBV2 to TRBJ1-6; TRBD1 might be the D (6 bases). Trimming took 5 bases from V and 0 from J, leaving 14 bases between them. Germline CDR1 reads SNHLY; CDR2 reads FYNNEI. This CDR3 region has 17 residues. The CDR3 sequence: CASSTGQPSSYNSPLHF. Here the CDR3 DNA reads TGTGCCAGCAGTACCGGACAGCCAAGCTCCTATAATTCACCCCTCCACTTT.

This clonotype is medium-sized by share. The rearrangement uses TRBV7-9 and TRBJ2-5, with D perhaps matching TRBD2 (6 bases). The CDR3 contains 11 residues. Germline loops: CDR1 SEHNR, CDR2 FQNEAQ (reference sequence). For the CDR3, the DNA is TGTGCAGCAGCGGGCCAAGAGACCCAGTACTTC. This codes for CAAAGQETQYF.

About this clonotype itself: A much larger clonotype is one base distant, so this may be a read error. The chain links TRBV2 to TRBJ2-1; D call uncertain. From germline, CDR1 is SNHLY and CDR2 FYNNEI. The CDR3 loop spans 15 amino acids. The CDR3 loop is CASSVVWADRNEKFF. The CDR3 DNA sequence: TGTGCCAGCAGTGTGGTATGGGCAGACCGGAATGAGAAGTTCTTC.